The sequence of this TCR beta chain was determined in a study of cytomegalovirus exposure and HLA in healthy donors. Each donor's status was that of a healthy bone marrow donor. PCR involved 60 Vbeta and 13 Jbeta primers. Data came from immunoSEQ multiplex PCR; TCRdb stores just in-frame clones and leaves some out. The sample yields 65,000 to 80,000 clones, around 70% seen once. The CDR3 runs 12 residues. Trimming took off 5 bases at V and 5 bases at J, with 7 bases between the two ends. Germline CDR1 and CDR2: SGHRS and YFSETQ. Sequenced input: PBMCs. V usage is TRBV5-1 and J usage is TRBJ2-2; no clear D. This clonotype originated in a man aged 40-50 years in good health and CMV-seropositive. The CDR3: CASSSSTGELFF. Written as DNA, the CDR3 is TGCGCCAGCAGTTCGAGTACCGGGGAGCTGTTTTTT.